These T cell receptor beta chains were read from a single sample in a study of sequential checkpoint blockade in melanoma. Only in-frame clones appear in the TCRdb table, and some are missing; sequencing was by immunoSEQ multiplex PCR. The repertoire holds roughly 30,000 clones, with 80% to 90% as singletons. The sample was CD8+ T cells sorted from blood (inferred from file names), taken from a patient given nivolumab and ipilimumab in sequence. The source of these receptors is a human donor with melanoma. Each CDR3 is given with its conserved first and last residue. The order of the fields is V gene, clone size, D gene, J gene, CDR3 DNA, CDR3 protein. The D gene is left open where the match is weak. Part of the rows lack a size; the others show once, few, many or a class for expanded clones.

v_gene: TRBV6-6
abundance: -
d_gene: TRBD1
j_gene: TRBJ2-7
CDR3nt: TGTGCCAGCAGTTACTCGGACAGGGTGGCCTACGAGCAGTACTTC
CDR3aa: CASSYSDRVAYEQYF

v_gene: TRBV13
abundance: -
d_gene: TRBD2
j_gene: TRBJ2-7
CDR3nt: TGTGCCAGCAGCTCGGGGGGGGGCGAGCAGTACTTC
CDR3aa: CASSSGGGEQYF

v_gene: TRBV6-5
abundance: -
d_gene: TRBD1
j_gene: TRBJ1-1
CDR3nt: TGTGCCAGCAGTTTCAGGGGGTGGGGGGAAGCTTTCTTT
CDR3aa: CASSFRGWGEAFF

v_gene: TRBV6-1
abundance: few
d_gene: TRBD2
j_gene: TRBJ2-1
CDR3nt: TGTGCCAGCAATTTCGGACTAGCGGGGGGGGCTGAGCAGTTCTTC
CDR3aa: CASNFGLAGGAEQFF

v_gene: TRBV6-5
abundance: -
d_gene: TRBD1
j_gene: TRBJ2-7
CDR3nt: TGTGCCAGCACCGACAGGGGATTCTACGAGCAGTACTTC
CDR3aa: CASTDRGFYEQYF

v_gene: TRBV19
abundance: once
d_gene: -
j_gene: TRBJ2-5
CDR3nt: TGTGCCAGTAGTAGGAAGGACACGTTACAAGAGACCCAGTACTTC
CDR3aa: CASSRKDTLQETQYF

v_gene: TRBV29-1
abundance: once
d_gene: TRBD1
j_gene: TRBJ2-2
CDR3nt: TGCAGCGTTCTAGGACAGGGGCCGTGGGGGGGGGAGCTGTTTTTT
CDR3aa: CSVLGQGPWGGELFF

v_gene: TRBV13
abundance: -
d_gene: TRBD2
j_gene: TRBJ2-3
CDR3nt: TGTGCCAGCAGCTCCTACGGGGCGGGAGGGCCCGAAGATACGCAGTATTTT
CDR3aa: CASSSYGAGGPEDTQYF

v_gene: TRBV28
abundance: -
d_gene: -
j_gene: TRBJ1-2
CDR3nt: TGTGCCAGCAGTTCCCGTCCCGCGTCCAACTATGGCTACACCTTC
CDR3aa: CASSSRPASNYGYTF

v_gene: TRBV5-1
abundance: -
d_gene: TRBD2
j_gene: TRBJ2-3
CDR3nt: TGCGCCAGCAGCTTGGGGGTGCGACTAGCGTTGTCAGATACGCAGTATTTT
CDR3aa: CASSLGVRLALSDTQYF

v_gene: TRBV19
abundance: -
d_gene: -
j_gene: TRBJ1-5
CDR3nt: TGTGCCAGTAGTATTAGGGACTGGAATCAGCCCCAGCATTTT
CDR3aa: CASSIRDWNQPQHF

v_gene: TRBV10-1
abundance: once
d_gene: -
j_gene: TRBJ2-2
CDR3nt: TGCGCCACCCACAGGGAGCGGCGAGGGACCGCCGGGGAGCTGTTTTTT
CDR3aa: CATHRERRGTAGELFF

v_gene: TRBV28
abundance: few
d_gene: -
j_gene: TRBJ2-5
CDR3nt: TGTGCCAGCAGTGCGCTTGCAGGGGACAATCTAGAGACCCAGTACTTC
CDR3aa: CASSALAGDNLETQYF

v_gene: TRBV29-1
abundance: -
d_gene: TRBD2
j_gene: TRBJ2-7
CDR3nt: TGCAGCGTTGGGTTAGCGGGAGGATACGAGCAGTACTTC
CDR3aa: CSVGLAGGYEQYF

v_gene: TRBV5-1
abundance: -
d_gene: -
j_gene: TRBJ1-1
CDR3nt: TGCGCCAGCAGCTTGGTTTTTGCCAGGGCCGGTGCTGAAGCTTTCTTT
CDR3aa: CASSLVFARAGAEAFF

v_gene: TRBV4-1
abundance: -
d_gene: -
j_gene: TRBJ2-7
CDR3nt: TGCGCCAGCAGCCTCCATCGGGACTCCTCCTACGAGCAGTACTTC
CDR3aa: CASSLHRDSSYEQYF

v_gene: TRBV5-1
abundance: -
d_gene: -
j_gene: TRBJ1-1
CDR3nt: TGCGCCAGCAGCTTCGGACAGCAGACTGAAGCTTTCTTT
CDR3aa: CASSFGQQTEAFF

v_gene: TRBV2
abundance: -
d_gene: TRBD1
j_gene: TRBJ2-3
CDR3nt: TGTGCCAGCAGAGGGACAGGGGATGATACGCAGTATTTT
CDR3aa: CASRGTGDDTQYF

v_gene: TRBV7-2
abundance: -
d_gene: TRBD2
j_gene: TRBJ2-3
CDR3nt: TGTGCCAGCACCCCGCACCGGGGGGCGGGGGGGCCAGATACGCAGTATTTT
CDR3aa: CASTPHRGAGGPDTQYF

v_gene: TRBV4-2
abundance: -
d_gene: TRBD2
j_gene: TRBJ2-1
CDR3nt: TGTGCCAGCAGCACCAATCGTCCTAGCGGGCACTACAATGAGCAGTTCTTC
CDR3aa: CASSTNRPSGHYNEQFF

v_gene: TRBV25-1
abundance: -
d_gene: -
j_gene: TRBJ1-5
CDR3nt: TGTGCCAGCAGTGACGGCAGGAGGGAAGTGTGGCATTTT
CDR3aa: CASSDGRREVWHF

v_gene: TRBV5-4
abundance: -
d_gene: TRBD1
j_gene: TRBJ2-1
CDR3nt: TGTGCCAGCAGCTCCGACGGGACAGTCAGCTCCTACAATGAGCAGTTCTTC
CDR3aa: CASSSDGTVSSYNEQFF

v_gene: TRBV5-1
abundance: -
d_gene: TRBD1
j_gene: TRBJ1-4
CDR3nt: TGCGCCAGCAGCTCCAGGGGGCGCGGTGAAAAACTGTTTTTT
CDR3aa: CASSSRGRGEKLFF

v_gene: TRBV9
abundance: -
d_gene: TRBD1
j_gene: TRBJ2-3
CDR3nt: TGTGCCAGCAGCATCGAGGACAGGGTCGTTGGGCAGTATTTT
CDR3aa: CASSIEDRVVGQYF

v_gene: TRBV29-1
abundance: -
d_gene: -
j_gene: TRBJ2-3
CDR3nt: TGCAGCGTTCGAGGGGGTCCCAGAGAAATCACAGATACGCAGTATTTT
CDR3aa: CSVRGGPREITDTQYF

v_gene: TRBV29-1
abundance: -
d_gene: TRBD1
j_gene: TRBJ2-7
CDR3nt: TGCAGCGTTGCGGGACAGACGCGCTACGAGCAGTACTTC
CDR3aa: CSVAGQTRYEQYF

v_gene: TRBV5-4
abundance: -
d_gene: TRBD1
j_gene: TRBJ1-2
CDR3nt: TGTGCCAGCAGGCCAGGGGGCGACTATGGCTACACCTTC
CDR3aa: CASRPGGDYGYTF

v_gene: TRBV7-2
abundance: -
d_gene: TRBD1
j_gene: TRBJ2-7
CDR3nt: TGTGCCAGCAGCGTAAGGGACAGGGTGACAGCCTACGAGCAGTACTTC
CDR3aa: CASSVRDRVTAYEQYF

v_gene: TRBV4-1
abundance: -
d_gene: -
j_gene: TRBJ1-1
CDR3nt: TGCGCCAGCAGCCAGGCACAGGGAAGGGACACTGAAGCTTTCTTT
CDR3aa: CASSQAQGRDTEAFF

v_gene: TRBV28
abundance: -
d_gene: -
j_gene: TRBJ1-5
CDR3nt: TGTGCCAGCAGTCGCCCAGGTTACAATCAGCCCCAGCATTTT
CDR3aa: CASSRPGYNQPQHF

v_gene: TRBV7-9
abundance: -
d_gene: TRBD2
j_gene: TRBJ2-1
CDR3nt: TGTGCCAGCAGCCCCGCGGGACTATACAATGAGCAGTTCTTC
CDR3aa: CASSPAGLYNEQFF

v_gene: TRBV28
abundance: few
d_gene: TRBD2
j_gene: TRBJ2-1
CDR3nt: TGTGCCAGCAGTCTAGCGGGAGGTGTGAATGAGCAGTTCTTC
CDR3aa: CASSLAGGVNEQFF

v_gene: TRBV7-8
abundance: once
d_gene: TRBD1
j_gene: TRBJ1-6
CDR3nt: TGTGCCAGCAGCCCGTTCAGGGGGTCCCATTCACCCCTCCACTTT
CDR3aa: CASSPFRGSHSPLHF

v_gene: TRBV21-1
abundance: once
d_gene: -
j_gene: TRBJ2-1
CDR3nt: TGTGCCAGCAGCAAGAGGGGGCGGCTTTACAATGAGCAGTTCTTC
CDR3aa: CASSKRGRLYNEQFF

v_gene: TRBV19
abundance: -
d_gene: TRBD1
j_gene: TRBJ1-6
CDR3nt: TGTGCCACAAAACAGGGGGCACTTTCACCCCTCCACTTT
CDR3aa: CATKQGALSPLHF

v_gene: TRBV15
abundance: -
d_gene: TRBD1
j_gene: TRBJ2-3
CDR3nt: TGTGCCACGAGAATAGGGACAGGGGACACAGATACGCAGTATTTT
CDR3aa: CATRIGTGDTDTQYF

v_gene: TRBV5-1
abundance: -
d_gene: TRBD1
j_gene: TRBJ2-7
CDR3nt: TGCGCCAGCAGCTCCCCGGGACAGGGCGCCTACGAGCAGTACTTC
CDR3aa: CASSSPGQGAYEQYF

v_gene: TRBV19
abundance: -
d_gene: -
j_gene: TRBJ1-6
CDR3nt: TGTGCCAGTAATGACATCAGCTCCTATAATTCACCCCTCCACTTT
CDR3aa: CASNDISSYNSPLHF

v_gene: TRBV27
abundance: once
d_gene: TRBD1
j_gene: TRBJ2-2
CDR3nt: TGTGCCAGCAGTCCCTCGCAGGGGGACCTTAGCGGGGAGCTGTTTTTT
CDR3aa: CASSPSQGDLSGELFF

v_gene: TRBV7-2
abundance: -
d_gene: TRBD2
j_gene: TRBJ2-2
CDR3nt: TGTGCCAGCAGCCGCGGGGGGAACACCGGGGAGCTGTTTTTT
CDR3aa: CASSRGGNTGELFF

v_gene: TRBV6-5
abundance: -
d_gene: -
j_gene: TRBJ2-1
CDR3nt: TGTGCCAGCAGTGACAGGAATGGCGGTGAGCAGTTCTTC
CDR3aa: CASSDRNGGEQFF

v_gene: TRBV27
abundance: -
d_gene: TRBD1
j_gene: TRBJ2-7
CDR3nt: TGTGCCAGCAGTTTGACAGGGGACTACGAGCAGTACTTC
CDR3aa: CASSLTGDYEQYF

v_gene: TRBV29-1
abundance: -
d_gene: TRBD1
j_gene: TRBJ2-3
CDR3nt: TGCAGCGGGGACAGGGGGCCCACAGATACGCAGTATTTT
CDR3aa: CSGDRGPTDTQYF

v_gene: TRBV25-1
abundance: -
d_gene: -
j_gene: TRBJ2-7
CDR3nt: TGTGCCAGCAGAGACAGACAGTACGAGCAGTACTTC
CDR3aa: CASRDRQYEQYF

v_gene: TRBV19
abundance: -
d_gene: -
j_gene: TRBJ1-1
CDR3nt: TGTGCCAGTAGTCTCCATCGGTCCCCCGGGGCTTTCTTT
CDR3aa: CASSLHRSPGAFF

v_gene: TRBV7-9
abundance: -
d_gene: TRBD1
j_gene: TRBJ1-5
CDR3nt: TGTGCCAGCAGCCACTACCGAGGGGGCGCATATTGGCAGCCCCAGCATTTT
CDR3aa: CASSHYRGGAYWQPQHF

v_gene: TRBV7-9
abundance: -
d_gene: -
j_gene: TRBJ2-7
CDR3nt: TGTGCCAGCAGCTTAGCCAGGGGTTACGAGCAGTACTTC
CDR3aa: CASSLARGYEQYF

v_gene: TRBV9
abundance: -
d_gene: TRBD1
j_gene: TRBJ1-2
CDR3nt: TGTGCCAGCGGCCTGGGACAGATAAAGGGTTATGGCTACACCTTC
CDR3aa: CASGLGQIKGYGYTF

v_gene: TRBV5-6
abundance: -
d_gene: TRBD1
j_gene: TRBJ2-7
CDR3nt: TGTGCCAGCAGCTTGGGGGACAGGGTACACGAGCAGTACTTC
CDR3aa: CASSLGDRVHEQYF

v_gene: TRBV28
abundance: -
d_gene: -
j_gene: TRBJ1-3
CDR3nt: TGTGCCAGCAGTTTGTCGTACTCTGGAAACACCATATATTTT
CDR3aa: CASSLSYSGNTIYF